This T cell receptor (beta chain) stems from a study of T cell responses to AZD1222 COVID-19 vaccine. Comment on this clone: Its specificity is unknown.

Germline V lookup: CDR1 SGHDT, CDR2 YYEEEE. CDR3 length: 12 amino acids. Trimming shortened V by 0 bases and J by 9 bases, and 9 bases separated the two germline ends. Assay used: immunoSEQ multiplex PCR; TCRdb lists only in-frame clones, some missing. The sample has about 130,000 clones, approximately 80% seen once. Findings of the study overall: Among those given AZD1222, only five or six were seropositive at baseline.

The sample here was peripheral blood, taken on day 0 of AZD1222 vaccination. This receptor was taken from an adult in good health. This chain connects TRBV5-6 to TRBJ1-2; D is perhaps TRBD1 (6 bases). In DNA, the CDR3 is TGTGCCAGCAGCTTGGTAGGGGGGAGCTACACCTTC. The encoded protein is CASSLVGGSYTF. Variable domain in full (rest from reference TRBV5-6 and TRBJ1-2): DAGVTQSPTHLIKTRGQQVTLRCSPKSGHDTVSWYQQALGQGPQFIFQYYEEEERQRGNFPDRFSGHQFPNYSSELNVNALLLGDSALYLCASSLVGGSYTFGSGTRLTVV.